This record looks at one T cell receptor (beta chain) sequence and its context. In the original analysis: Estimation of nucleated cell counts was performed using reference gene primer amplification. Clones were read by immunoSEQ multiplex PCR, and TCRdb kept only the in-frame ones, dropping some. The DNA was the basis for D and trimming; V, J and clone size are from that table. The data contain tens of thousands of clones, about nine tenths of them singletons. Germline CDR1 is SGDLS and CDR2 is YYNGEE. The CDR3 covers 16 residues. V was shortened by 0 bases and J by 1 base, with 13 bases between the two germline ends. The sample belongs to a study of blood T cell repertoires in COVID-19. About the study: Whether acute or convalescent, the COVID-19 samples came from the United States, Italy and Spain. T cells, B-cell-depleted T cells, or PBMCs supplied cDNA or gDNA.

The gene calls are TRBV9 and TRBJ1-2; D possibly corresponds to TRBD1 (5 bases). Specimen: peripheral blood. The TCR was taken from a human donor in a cohort sampled during active COVID-19. CDR3 region: CASSVAGMGYNYGYTF. CDR3 nucleotide sequence: TGTGCCAGCAGCGTAGCAGGGATGGGCTATAACTATGGCTACACCTTC.